The clone carrying this T cell receptor beta chain was seen a few times. What it recognizes is unknown. Via MiXCR, TCRdb re-called the reads, giving one row per CDR3 protein. The sample comprises a few hundred thousand distinct CDR3 sequences, just under 35% of which are singletons, and approximately 13% rests with the top ten. These data come from a study of T cell repertoires in cytomegalovirus infection. Background on the study: CMV epitopes used comprised recently identified HLA-C-restricted ones and well-studied HLA-B-restricted ones. Public TCR beta signature analysis indicated the presence of both CMV infection and matching HLA type.

Overall study results and limits: Public TCR beta family frequency separated CMV-and-HLA carriers, including in an independent cohort. The ex vivo response was dominated by HLA-C-restricted CMV-specific TCR beta clonotypes.

CDR1 is SGHTA, CDR2 FQGNSA, per germline. V dropped 3 bases and J dropped 5; count of bases not matched to a gene: 9. The CDR3 contains 15 residues. The chain recombines TRBV7-2 with TRBJ1-2; 7 bases fit TRBD1. This receptor was taken from a human donor in good health (CMV status not recorded). Some clones in this sample may be carry-over from other donors' samples. The sample in question was cultured PBMCs, obtained from culture after CMV antigen stimulation. Written as DNA, the CDR3 is TGTGCCAGCAGCTTTGACAGGGAGCCTTTATATGGCTACACCTTC. Translating gives CASSFDREPLYGYTF.